The following is a TCR beta chain sequence with its context. Its specific antigen is unknown. Base qualities are not provided; no much larger clone lies one nucleotide away. Receptor libraries were prepared by the immunoSEQ multiplex PCR assay. TCRdb's version of the immuneACCESS table is confined to in-frame rearrangements and falls short of the full clone set. An unresolved V gene accounts for under half of the shortfall where checked; the remainder is of unknown origin. This sample holds under 150,000 clones; over 90% were observed only once. 2.6% of the sample lies in the top ten. This entry belongs to a study of control samples from healthy donors and cancer patients (dated by TCRdb to 2020 to 2022). In the germline V gene, CDR1 corresponds to SGHDT and CDR2 to YYEEEE. The CDR3 goes from the cysteine to the phenylalanine over 14 residues. The only DNA kept is the CDR3, 42 bases in frame from the first base. V is pared back by 4 bases and J by 3 bases, with 13 bases lying between the germline termini.

The receptor's source is a man aged 25-45 years in good health. Recombination connected TRBV5-6 to TRBJ1-1; the D gene is unclear. Specimen: blood. This receptor has the CDR3 CASSPVIGDTEAFF. The DNA is TGTGCCAGCAGCCCCGTGATTGGGGACACTGAAGCTTTCTTT.